This TCR beta chain emerged from a study of CD8+ T cells in alopecia areata. Study-level background: Tofacitinib was taken orally by treated patients, and the dose was 5 to 10 mg twice daily.

Study outcomes and limitations: Possibly because of HLA-related factors, TCR sharing was less clear across patients than in mice. Significant decreases in scalp clonality and expanded CD8+ clones followed tofacitinib treatment. For lesional scalp, especially alopecia totalis/universalis, clonality was higher than in normal scalp.

Comment on this clone: Its antigen is not identified.

Stated treatment: oral pan-JAK inhibitor, 5-10 mg twice daily. Extraction and reverse transcription of RNA yielded cDNA as the sequencing template. TCRdb's table, derived via immunoSEQ multiplex PCR, lists solely in-frame clones and lacks some. This table holds over 100,000 clones, around 56% found once. The TCR was taken from a human donor with alopecia areata. Sample: CD4+ T cells sorted from blood, taken at week 4, from a patient treated with tofacitinib.

In nucleotides, the CDR3 is TGTGCCAGCAGGGGGACAATGCATCAGCCCCAGCATTTT. It is translated as CASRGTMHQPQHF. The gene calls are TRBV27 and TRBJ1-5; tentative D call: TRBD1 (6 bases). V was cut by 6 bases and J by 5 bases, with 11 bases left in between. Germline V gene lookup returns CDR1 MNHEY and CDR2 SMNVEV (reference sequence). CDR3 length equals 13 residues.